The rows below give T cell receptor beta chains drawn from one sample of a study. MiXCR was run by TCRdb on the 5' RACE reads, yielding one entry per CDR3 protein. Of more than 9,500 distinct CDR3 sequences detected, 25% appear once; the ten largest clones hold more than 2.5%. Material for sequencing was Tregs sorted from blood. The source is a female donor with breast cancer. Each CDR3 is given with its conserved first and last residue. D genes are given only for firm matches. Only part of the rows carry a size: once, few, many, or a class if the clone is expanded.

D: TRBD1
size: medium-sized
length: 16
V: TRBV9
J: TRBJ2-3
DNA: TGTGCCAGCAGCGTAGTAGGGGGCCGTCTCACAGATACGCAGTATTTT
CDR3: CASSVVGGRLTDTQYF

D: TRBD1
size: .
length: 12
V: TRBV4-1
J: TRBJ1-1
DNA: TGCGCCAGCAGCCTCACAGGGGGCGCGGCTTTCTTT
CDR3: CASSLTGGAAFF

D: TRBD1
size: many
length: 16
V: TRBV6-5
J: TRBJ1-2
DNA: TGTGCCAGCAGTTACGAACAAACAGGGGGAGGAGGTGGCTACACCTTC
CDR3: CASSYEQTGGGGGYTF

D: .
size: many
length: 14
V: TRBV5-1
J: TRBJ2-7
DNA: TGCGCCAGCAGCTTGAAGCTAGCCGCCTACGAGCAGTACTTC
CDR3: CASSLKLAAYEQYF

D: TRBD2
size: medium-sized
length: 14
V: TRBV7-3
J: TRBJ2-1
DNA: TGTGCCAGCAGCTTAGGCGGGAGGGCCGGTGAGCAGTTCTTC
CDR3: CASSLGGRAGEQFF

D: .
size: medium-sized
length: 13
V: TRBV6-5
J: TRBJ1-5
DNA: TGTGCCAGCAGCTCCTCCGCCACTCAGCCCCAGCATTTT
CDR3: CASSSSATQPQHF

D: .
size: .
length: 14
V: TRBV20-1
J: TRBJ1-6
DNA: TGCAGTGCTCCCGGGGACTTACCGAATTCACCCCTCCACTTT
CDR3: CSAPGDLPNSPLHF

D: .
size: .
length: 14
V: TRBV12-3/TRBV12-4
J: TRBJ1-2
DNA: TGTGCCAGCAGTCCCCAAGGGGGGAGCCGCGGCTACACCTTC
CDR3: CASSPQGGSRGYTF

D: .
size: few
length: 14
V: TRBV12-3/TRBV12-4
J: TRBJ1-5
DNA: TGTGCCAGCAGTTTACCAGGGTTTAATCAGCCCCAGCATTTT
CDR3: CASSLPGFNQPQHF

D: TRBD1
size: few
length: 14
V: TRBV18
J: TRBJ1-1
DNA: TGTGTCAGCTCACAACGACAGGGGAGTACTGAAGCTTTCTTC
CDR3: CVSSQRQGSTEAFF

D: TRBD2
size: many
length: 17
V: TRBV15
J: TRBJ2-7
DNA: TGTGCCACCAGCAGAGATCGTGGACTAGCGTCCTCCTACGAGCAGTACTTC
CDR3: CATSRDRGLASSYEQYF

D: .
size: many
length: 13
V: TRBV19
J: TRBJ2-1
DNA: TGTGCCAGTAGTATCAGAGGAAGGAATGAGCAGTTCTTC
CDR3: CASSIRGRNEQFF

D: TRBD2
size: .
length: 16
V: TRBV16
J: TRBJ2-1
DNA: TGTGCCAGCAGCCAAGGGACTAGCGGGAGTTACAATGAGCAGTTCTTC
CDR3: CASSQGTSGSYNEQFF

D: TRBD2
size: .
length: 14
V: TRBV6-5
J: TRBJ2-1
DNA: TGTGCCAGCAGTTATGGAGGACTAGCCAATGAGCAGTTCTTC
CDR3: CASSYGGLANEQFF

D: TRBD2
size: once
length: 14
V: TRBV20-1
J: TRBJ2-5
DNA: TGCAGCGCTCCGGGACTAGCGGGACAAGAGACCCAGTACTTC
CDR3: CSAPGLAGQETQYF

D: TRBD1
size: medium-sized
length: 15
V: TRBV6-6
J: TRBJ1-2
DNA: TGTGCCAGCAGTTATTCCGGGACAGGGGGCATCTTCCACACCTTC
CDR3: CASSYSGTGGIFHTF

D: .
size: medium-sized
length: 15
V: TRBV20-1
J: TRBJ2-7
DNA: TGCAGTGCAACATCTTCCGGGACTGCGGGCTACGGGCAGTACTTC
CDR3: CSATSSGTAGYGQYF

D: .
size: .
length: 13
V: TRBV5-6
J: TRBJ1-1
DNA: TGTGCCAGCAGCTGGGGATCGGGCTATGAAGCTTTCTTT
CDR3: CASSWGSGYEAFF

D: TRBD1
size: .
length: 14
V: TRBV5-1
J: TRBJ1-2
DNA: TGCGCCAGCAGCGAAGACAGGGGGCGGTCTGGCTACACCTTC
CDR3: CASSEDRGRSGYTF

D: .
size: once
length: 18
V: TRBV5-1
J: TRBJ2-4
DNA: TGCGCCAGCAGCTTGGCCTTAGGACAGCCTGGGAGCAAAAACATTCAGTACTTC
CDR3: CASSLALGQPGSKNIQYF

D: .
size: medium-sized
length: 15
V: TRBV12-3/TRBV12-4
J: TRBJ2-3
DNA: TGTGCCAGCTCGCCCCTGGTCTATAGCACAGATACGCAGTATTTT
CDR3: CASSPLVYSTDTQYF

D: TRBD1
size: medium-sized
length: 15
V: TRBV7-9
J: TRBJ1-5
DNA: TGTGCCAGCAGCTCTTCCGGGACAGACAATCAGCCCCAGCATTTT
CDR3: CASSSSGTDNQPQHF

D: .
size: medium-sized
length: 15
V: TRBV5-1
J: TRBJ2-1
DNA: TGCGCCAGCAGCTTGGGTGGCATTCGGTACAATGAGCAGTTCTTC
CDR3: CASSLGGIRYNEQFF

D: .
size: many
length: 13
V: TRBV20-1
J: TRBJ2-3
DNA: TGCAGTGCTAGAGAACGGGGTACAGATACGCAGTATTTT
CDR3: CSARERGTDTQYF

D: .
size: .
length: 17
V: TRBV10-2
J: TRBJ1-4
DNA: TGCGCCAGCAGTATCGGACCTACGAGGGCATCTAATGAAGAACTGTTTTTT
CDR3: CASSIGPTRASNEELFF

D: .
size: medium-sized
length: 13
V: TRBV6-6
J: TRBJ2-7
DNA: TGTGCCAGCACCATCGGGAGTTCCTACGAGCAGTACTTC
CDR3: CASTIGSSYEQYF

D: .
size: .
length: 14
V: TRBV2
J: TRBJ2-7
DNA: TGTGCCAGCAGTACCGACAGAAGCGCCTACGAGCAGTACTTC
CDR3: CASSTDRSAYEQYF

D: TRBD1
size: many
length: 14
V: TRBV6-5
J: TRBJ2-7
DNA: TGTGCCAGCAGAGCAGGGACAGGGAAGTACGAGCAGTACTTC
CDR3: CASRAGTGKYEQYF

D: .
size: few
length: 14
V: TRBV9
J: TRBJ2-1
DNA: TGTGCCAGCAGCCCACCCTCCCGGGTGTATGAGCAGTTCTTC
CDR3: CASSPPSRVYEQFF

D: TRBD1
size: .
length: 16
V: TRBV24-1
J: TRBJ2-2
DNA: TGTGCCACCAGTCCCCTCCTGACAGGGTGCACCGGGGAGCTGCTTTTT
CDR3: CATSPLLTGCTGELLF

D: TRBD2
size: medium-sized
length: 12
V: TRBV20-1
J: TRBJ2-7
DNA: TGCAGTGCCCGGGAGGGAGTGTCCGAGCAGTACTTC
CDR3: CSAREGVSEQYF

D: .
size: large
length: 16
V: TRBV5-1
J: TRBJ2-3
DNA: TGCGCCAGCAGCATCCGGGGAGCGGCACCGAGGGATACGCAGTATTTT
CDR3: CASSIRGAAPRDTQYF

D: .
size: medium-sized
length: 13
V: TRBV6-5
J: TRBJ2-7
DNA: TGTGCCAGTAGGGCAGGGAGTGTCTACGAGCAGTACTTC
CDR3: CASRAGSVYEQYF

D: .
size: medium-sized
length: 13
V: TRBV6-2/TRBV6-3
J: TRBJ1-2
DNA: TGTGCCAGCAGCCCGACACCCTCGGATGGCTACACCTTC
CDR3: CASSPTPSDGYTF

D: .
size: few
length: 16
V: TRBV24-1
J: TRBJ2-2
DNA: TGTGCCACCAGCAGGGGTTACCCCGCGAACACCGGGGAGCTGTTTTTT
CDR3: CATSRGYPANTGELFF

D: .
size: medium-sized
length: 13
V: TRBV4-2
J: TRBJ1-5
DNA: TGTGCCAGCAGCTCGGACAGCAATCAGCCCCAGCATTTT
CDR3: CASSSDSNQPQHF

D: .
size: .
length: 11
V: TRBV6-5
J: TRBJ1-1
DNA: TGTGCCAGCAGTTGGTTAGCGGGAGCTTTCTTT
CDR3: CASSWLAGAFF

D: TRBD1
size: .
length: 13
V: TRBV5-1
J: TRBJ1-2
DNA: TGCGCCAGCAGCAGGGGACAGGAACTTGGCTACACCTTC
CDR3: CASSRGQELGYTF

D: TRBD1
size: medium-sized
length: 14
V: TRBV6-5
J: TRBJ2-7
DNA: TGTGCCAGCAGTCCTAGGACAGGGGTGAGAGAGCAGTACTTC
CDR3: CASSPRTGVREQYF

D: .
size: medium-sized
length: 13
V: TRBV10-3
J: TRBJ1-5
DNA: TGTGCCATCAGTGTAGAAGGGCTCCAGCCCCAGCATTTT
CDR3: CAISVEGLQPQHF

D: .
size: many
length: 13
V: TRBV5-5
J: TRBJ2-7
DNA: TGTGCCAGCAGCTCGGCTCCGCCCAGCGAGCAGTACTTC
CDR3: CASSSAPPSEQYF

D: .
size: .
length: 11
V: TRBV29-1
J: TRBJ1-1
DNA: TGCAGCGTTGGGGAAGACGGTGAAGCCTTCTTT
CDR3: CSVGEDGEAFF

D: TRBD1
size: many
length: 12
V: TRBV20-1
J: TRBJ2-7
DNA: TGCAGTGCTCCGACAGGGGTAGGCGAGCAGTACTTC
CDR3: CSAPTGVGEQYF

D: .
size: .
length: 14
V: TRBV7-2
J: TRBJ2-7
DNA: TGTGCCAGCAGTTTTTTCCTTACTAGTTACGAGCAGTACTTC
CDR3: CASSFFLTSYEQYF